This T cell receptor beta chain was captured by sequencing in a study of CD8 T cells in ankylosing spondylitis. Study-level results: A TCR beta motif made of several highly homologous variants seemed typical of ankylosing spondylitis blood. Disease-linked clones proved CD8+ and comparatively uncommon in peripheral blood.

Construction of TCR beta libraries was performed using quantitative 5'-RACE with molecular barcodes. TCRdb redid the calling of the 5' RACE reads with MiXCR, one entry per CDR3 protein. The table lists roughly 440,000 distinct CDR3 sequences, 15% to 20% of them singletons. V lost 2 bases to trimming and J lost 6 bases, with 14 bases between them. The CDR3 extends over 15 amino acids. Germline V lookup: CDR1 SGDLS, CDR2 YYNGEE. This clonotype was picked up a small number of times. Its specificity is not known. The sample comprised blood, either unsorted or a sorted T cell fraction (not recorded which). The origin of this receptor is a male donor with ankylosing spondylitis. The gene calls are TRBV9 and TRBJ2-2, with D maybe TRBD2 (5 bases). CDR3 in amino acids: CASSVGLERSGELFF. The CDR3 DNA sequence: TGTGCCAGCAGCGTCGGTCTAGAGCGGTCCGGGGAGCTGTTTTTT.